The 13 T cell receptor beta chains below come from one sample, sequenced in a study of blood T cell repertoires in COVID-19. The method was immunoSEQ multiplex PCR; TCRdb's version includes in-frame clones alone and lacks a portion of them. The sample records about 180,000 clones, 87% being singletons. Sequenced: peripheral blood. The receptors derive from a man aged 35 to 55 with active or convalescent COVID-19.

The chain uses TRBV14 and TRBJ2-3; D is undetermined. This CDR3 has 13 amino acids. Between the trimmed V and J ends, which lost 0 bases and 4 bases, there was a span of 5 bases. The germline gives CDR1 SGHDN, CDR2 FVKESK. This CDR3 reads CASSQDLADTQYF. CDR3 nucleotide sequence: TGTGCCAGCAGCCAAGATCTCGCAGATACGCAGTATTTT.

J is TRBJ1-2 and V is TRBV5-6; a possible D gene is TRBD1 (5 bases). V was pared by 4 bases and J by 0 bases, with 10 bases between. The CDR3 is 14 amino acids. The germline CDR1 and CDR2 sequences are SGHDT and YYEEEE. CDR3 DNA: TGTGCCAGCAGCAGGGGTACATCTAACTATGGCTACACCTTC. Its translation: CASSRGTSNYGYTF.

The V and J genes are TRBV29-1 and TRBJ2-7, with D maybe TRBD2 (6 bases). With 4 bases removed from V and 5 bases from J, the gap between germline ends came to 18 bases. Per the germline V gene, CDR1 is SQVTM and CDR2 is ANQGSEA. This CDR3 is 14 amino acids long. The CDR3 coding sequence is TGCAGCGTTGCCCCTGGGGGGAGGATTAACGAGCAGTACTTC. The encoded protein is CSVAPGGRINEQYF.

The rearrangement links TRBV6-5 to TRBJ1-5, with TRBD1 identical over 11 bases. Germline V gene lookup returns CDR1 MNHEY and CDR2 SVGAGI. Trimming at V came to 8 bases and at J to 7 bases, leaving 10 bases not matched to a gene. The CDR3 is made up of 15 amino acids. DNA for the CDR3: TGTGCCAGCGCCCCTGGACAGGGGGCAAGGCAGCCCCAGCATTTT. It is translated as CASAPGQGARQPQHF.

The V and J genes are TRBV7-2 and TRBJ1-5; unclear D gene. This CDR3 has 17 amino acids. Germline values: CDR1 SGHTA, CDR2 FQGNSA. The ends were cut back, 2 bases at V and 3 bases at J, with 17 bases in the middle. The CDR3 loop is CASSLTGFGRPNQPQHF. The CDR3 DNA follows: TGTGCCAGCAGCTTAACTGGTTTTGGCAGGCCCAATCAGCCCCAGCATTTT.

The chain carries TRBV5-8 and TRBJ2-6; D perhaps matches TRBD2 (6 bases). Germline CDR1 is SGHTS and CDR2 is YDEGEE. V was trimmed by 4 bases and J by 0 bases, leaving 14 bases between them. This CDR3 contains 17 residues. CDR3 region: CASSHRGILSGANVLTF. In nucleotides, the CDR3 is TGTGCCAGCAGCCATCGGGGGATTCTCTCTGGGGCCAACGTCCTGACTTTC.

The rearrangement links TRBV28 to TRBJ1-5; 8 bases agree with TRBD1. J gave up 4 bases and V 3 bases, and 5 bases lay outside the gene matches. Germline V gene lookup returns CDR1 MDHEN and CDR2 SYDVKM. The CDR3 sequence is 15 residues long. Written as DNA, the CDR3 is TGTGCCAGCAGTTTGGCAGGGGGCGGTAATCAGCCCCAGCATTTT. Its translation is CASSLAGGGNQPQHF.

The rearrangement joins TRBV6-6 to TRBJ2-1; tentative D call: TRBD2 (5 bases). Trimming removed 6 bases at V and 2 bases at J, with 14 bases between. CDR3 length: 15 residues. Germline V CDR1 and CDR2: MNHNY, SVGAGI (reference sequence). This CDR3 reads CASSPRDGAYNEQFF. CDR3 DNA: TGTGCCAGCAGCCCCCGGGATGGGGCCTACAATGAGCAGTTCTTC.

This rearrangement joins TRBV28 to TRBJ1-2; weak D call: TRBD1 (6 bases). Per the germline V gene, CDR1 is MDHEN and CDR2 is SYDVKM. Trimming stripped 6 bases from V and 5 bases from J, with 22 bases between. The CDR3 has 16 amino acids. CDR3 amino acids: CASSTFKTGQGYGYTF. As DNA, the CDR3 is TGTGCCAGCAGCACCTTTAAAACAGGGCAAGGATATGGCTACACCTTC.

J is TRBJ1-5 and V is TRBV15; D not certain. CDR1 is LNHNV and CDR2 is YYDKDF in the germline V gene (reference sequence). The ends were cut back, 1 base at V and 0 bases at J, with 7 bases in the middle. CDR3 size: 15 residues. The CDR3 reads CATSRAHYSNQPQHF. CDR3 coding DNA: TGTGCCACCAGCAGAGCACATTATAGCAATCAGCCCCAGCATTTT.

The chain recombines TRBV28 with TRBJ1-2; tentative D call: TRBD1 (5 bases). CDR1 is MDHEN, CDR2 SYDVKM, per germline. V lost 6 bases and J lost 5, with 16 bases in between. The CDR3 consists of 14 residues. The CDR3 here is CASRPFTGEYGYTF. The CDR3, as DNA: TGTGCCAGCAGACCTTTTACGGGGGAGTATGGCTACACCTTC.

V and J are TRBV2 and TRBJ2-7; 7 bases are shared with TRBD1. CDR1 and CDR2 from the germline V gene are SNHLY and FYNNEI. The CDR3 extends over 14 amino acids. V lost 7 bases and J lost 2; bases outside the gene matches: 8. The CDR3 DNA reads TGTGCCAGCACTAAAGGGGGCCTAACCTACGAGCAGTACTTC. Encoded protein: CASTKGGLTYEQYF.

The chain carries TRBV10-1 and TRBJ2-3; 14 bases are shared with TRBD2. V lost 6 bases, J lost 0 bases, and 5 bases stayed unmatched. This CDR3 has 17 amino acids. The germline V gene has CDR1 WNHNN and CDR2 SYGVQD (reference sequence). The CDR3 is CASSRTSGGKSTDTQYF. As DNA, the CDR3 is TGCGCCAGCAGCCGGACTAGCGGGGGGAAAAGCACAGATACGCAGTATTTT.